The rows below give T cell receptor beta chains drawn from one sample of a study of cytomegalovirus exposure and HLA in healthy donors. Some clones are missing from TCRdb's copy, which holds only in-frame ones; the method was immunoSEQ multiplex PCR. This repertoire shows roughly 56,000 clones, more than 90% found once; its top ten account for roughly 1.2%. Source material: PBMCs. These receptors originate from a man between 18 and 29 years old in good health and CMV-seronegative. CDR3s include the opening cysteine and the closing phenylalanine or tryptophan. Fields, in order: V gene, clone size, CDR3 protein. Some rows have no size entry. The others give once, few or many, or a class for an expanded clone.

TRBV10-3,.,CAISEYDRSYGYTF
TRBV6-6,.,CASSYSGRLHGYTF
TRBV18,once,CASSPELSGRYGYTF
TRBV14,.,CASSQWRESPYNEQFF
TRBV10-1,.,CASSESASGISYNEQFF
TRBV13,.,CASSSKGPRTAEYNEKLFF
TRBV28,.,CASSLRPEGGQGGYTF
TRBV5-1,once,CASSLGTGRTDTQYF
TRBV27,.,CASSFVLGVGLRTQYF
TRBV7-8,.,CASVLGAGGNEQFF
TRBV5-4,.,CASSLEGGTYGYTF
TRBV9,once,CASSVDPAGPAEQYF
TRBV11-3,.,CASSRLRAGELFF
TRBV29-1,.,CSVELLSDTIYF
TRBV6-5,.,CASSSREGGYEQYF
TRBV11-2,.,CASSTKGTVNEKLFF
TRBV7-9,.,CASSVGAGFSVNNEQFF
TRBV4-3,.,CASSQVLGGPVYRGQFF
TRBV28,.,CASSSRTSGSGEQFF
TRBV10-3,once,CAIRGSGRTDTQYF
TRBV28,.,CASRIGNTEAFF
TRBV4-2,.,CASSQAGTSGNTGELFF
TRBV5-5,.,CASSHYQTGSAYEQYF
TRBV5-1,.,CASSPDRDRDTGELFF
TRBV9,.,CASSVDLSNQPQHF
TRBV7-9,.,CASSNPTRDYEQYF
TRBV5-4,.,CASSLTSGSYEQYF
TRBV21-1,.,CASSGEPGHRGRETQYF
TRBV6-6,.,CASSYSADTGELFF
TRBV28,.,CASSLGGGLETQYF
TRBV6-5,.,CASKPPGDTQYF
TRBV7-8,.,CASSLGGSQFF
TRBV7-9,.,CASSLGQGEETQYF
TRBV19,.,CASSIKGEEQFF
TRBV15,.,CATSRDLYPSEDSYNEQFF
TRBV29-1,.,CSGSGGTDGTDTQYF
TRBV19,.,CASSILAAPNVLTF
TRBV5-1,.,CASTGNGGDYGYTF
TRBV2,.,CASSVGQNTGELFF
TRBV5-6,.,CASSWRSGLAPTGELFF
TRBV28,.,CASREQREGGEQYF
TRBV4-3,once,CASSQEGQGSQPQHF
TRBV5-6,.,CASSPRTGDSNQPQHF